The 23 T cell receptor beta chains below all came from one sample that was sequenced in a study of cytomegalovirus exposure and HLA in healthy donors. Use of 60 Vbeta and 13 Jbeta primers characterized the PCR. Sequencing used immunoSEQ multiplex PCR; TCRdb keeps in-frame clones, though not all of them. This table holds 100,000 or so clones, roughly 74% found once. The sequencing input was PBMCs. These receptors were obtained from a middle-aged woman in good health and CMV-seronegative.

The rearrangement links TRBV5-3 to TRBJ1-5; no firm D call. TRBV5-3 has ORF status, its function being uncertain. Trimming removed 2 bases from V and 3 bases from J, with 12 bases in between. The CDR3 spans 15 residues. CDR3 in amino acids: CARSFLRVFNQPQHF. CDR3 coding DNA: TGTGCCAGAAGCTTCTTAAGAGTATTCAATCAGCCCCAGCATTTT.

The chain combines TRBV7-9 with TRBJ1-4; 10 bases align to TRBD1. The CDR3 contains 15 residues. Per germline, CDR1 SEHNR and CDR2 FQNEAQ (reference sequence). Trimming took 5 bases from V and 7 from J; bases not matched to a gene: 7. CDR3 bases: TGTGCCAGCAGCCTAATGGGACAGGGGATTGAAAAACTGTTTTTT. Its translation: CASSLMGQGIEKLFF. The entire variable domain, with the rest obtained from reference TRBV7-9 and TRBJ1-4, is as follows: DTGVSQNPRHKITKRGQNVTFRCDPISEHNRLYWYRQTLGQGPEFLTYFQNEAQLEKSRLLSDRFSAERPKGSFSTLEIQRTEQGDSAMYLCASSLMGQGIEKLFFGSGTQLSVL.

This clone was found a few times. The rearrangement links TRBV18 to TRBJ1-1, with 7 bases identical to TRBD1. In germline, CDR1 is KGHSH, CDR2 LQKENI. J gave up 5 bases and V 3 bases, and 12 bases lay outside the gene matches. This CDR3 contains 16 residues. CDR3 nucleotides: TGTGCCAGCTCACCGGTTACAGGGGTTTCGAGGACTGAAGCTTTCTTT. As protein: CASSPVTGVSRTEAFF.

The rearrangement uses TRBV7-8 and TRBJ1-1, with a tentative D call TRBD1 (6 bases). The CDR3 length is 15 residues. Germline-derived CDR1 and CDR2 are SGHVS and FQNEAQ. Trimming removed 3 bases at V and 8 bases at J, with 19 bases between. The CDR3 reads CASSFYPGGQGEAFF. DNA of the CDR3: TGTGCCAGCAGCTTTTACCCGGGGGGGCAGGGGGAAGCTTTCTTT.

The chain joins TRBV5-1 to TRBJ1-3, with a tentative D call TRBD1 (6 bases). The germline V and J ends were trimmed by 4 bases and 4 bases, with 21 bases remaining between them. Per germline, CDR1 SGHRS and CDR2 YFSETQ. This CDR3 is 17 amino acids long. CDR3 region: CASSPNLDSLLGNTIYF. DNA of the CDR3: TGCGCCAGCAGCCCCAACCTGGACAGCCTCCTAGGAAACACCATATATTTT. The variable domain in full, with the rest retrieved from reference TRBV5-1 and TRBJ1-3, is KAGVTQTPRYLIKTRGQQVTLSCSPISGHRSVSWYQQTPGQGLQFLFEYFSETQRNKGNFPGRFSGRQFSNSRSEMNVSTLELGDSALYLCASSPNLDSLLGNTIYFGEGSWLTVV.

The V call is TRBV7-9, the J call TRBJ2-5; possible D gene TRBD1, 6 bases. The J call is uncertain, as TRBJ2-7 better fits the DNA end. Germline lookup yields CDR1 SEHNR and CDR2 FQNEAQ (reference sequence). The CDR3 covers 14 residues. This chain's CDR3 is CASSLEGQIYEQYF. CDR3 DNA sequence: TGTGCCAGCAGCTTAGAAGGACAGATCTACGAGCAGTACTTC.

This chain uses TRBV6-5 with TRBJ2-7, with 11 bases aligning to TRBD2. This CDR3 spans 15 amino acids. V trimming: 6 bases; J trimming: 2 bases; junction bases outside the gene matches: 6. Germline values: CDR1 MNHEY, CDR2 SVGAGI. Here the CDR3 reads CASRLGTSGTYEQYF. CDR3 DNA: TGTGCCAGCAGGCTCGGGACTAGCGGTACCTACGAGCAGTACTTC.

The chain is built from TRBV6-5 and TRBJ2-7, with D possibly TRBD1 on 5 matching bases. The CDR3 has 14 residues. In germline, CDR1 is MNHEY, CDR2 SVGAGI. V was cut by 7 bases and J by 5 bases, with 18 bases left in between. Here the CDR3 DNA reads TGTGCCAGCAAACAATCAGGGAAACCTCACGAGCAGTACTTC. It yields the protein CASKQSGKPHEQYF.

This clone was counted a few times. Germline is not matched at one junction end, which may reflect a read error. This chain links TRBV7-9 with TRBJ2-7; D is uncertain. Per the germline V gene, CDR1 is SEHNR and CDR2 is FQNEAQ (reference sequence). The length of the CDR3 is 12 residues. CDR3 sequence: CSSSFPISEQYF. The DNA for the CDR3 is TGTTCCAGCAGCTTCCCTATTTCCGAGCAGTACTTC.

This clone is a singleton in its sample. The CDR3 nucleotides read TGTGCCAGCAGCTCCGACAGGGGGAAACTGTTTTTT. Translated: CASSSDRGKLFF. This rearrangement joins TRBV6-6 to TRBJ1-4; TRBD1 agrees at 9 bases. The CDR3 covers 12 residues. V trimming: 6 bases; J trimming: 11 bases; junction bases outside the gene matches: 4. The V gene's germline CDR1 is MNHNY and CDR2 SVGAGI (reference sequence).

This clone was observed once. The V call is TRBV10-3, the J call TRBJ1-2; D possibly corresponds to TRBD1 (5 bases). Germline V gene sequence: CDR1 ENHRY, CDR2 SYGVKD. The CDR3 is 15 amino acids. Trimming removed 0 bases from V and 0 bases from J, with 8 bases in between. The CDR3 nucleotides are TGTGCCATCAGTGAGTCGGCAGGGTCTAACTATGGCTACACCTTC. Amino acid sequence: CAISESAGSNYGYTF.

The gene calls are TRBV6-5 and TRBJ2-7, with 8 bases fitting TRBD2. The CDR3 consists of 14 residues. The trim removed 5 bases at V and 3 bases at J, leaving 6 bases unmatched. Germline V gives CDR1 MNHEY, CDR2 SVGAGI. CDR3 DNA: TGTGCCAGCAGTCCTGTAGCGGGGAGCTACGAGCAGTACTTC. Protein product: CASSPVAGSYEQYF.

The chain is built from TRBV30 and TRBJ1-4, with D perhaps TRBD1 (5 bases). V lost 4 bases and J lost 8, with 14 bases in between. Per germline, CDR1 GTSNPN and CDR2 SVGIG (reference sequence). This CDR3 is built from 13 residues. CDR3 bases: TGTGCCTGGACAAGACAGATTGGAGAAAAACTGTTTTTT. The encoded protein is CAWTRQIGEKLFF.

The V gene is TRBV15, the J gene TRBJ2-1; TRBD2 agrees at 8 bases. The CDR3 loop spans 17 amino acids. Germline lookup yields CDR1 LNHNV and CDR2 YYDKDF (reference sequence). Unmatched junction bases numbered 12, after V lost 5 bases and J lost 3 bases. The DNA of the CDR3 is TGTGCCACCAGCCGAGGGATGGGACTAGGGGGCTACAATGAGCAGTTCTTC. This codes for CATSRGMGLGGYNEQFF.

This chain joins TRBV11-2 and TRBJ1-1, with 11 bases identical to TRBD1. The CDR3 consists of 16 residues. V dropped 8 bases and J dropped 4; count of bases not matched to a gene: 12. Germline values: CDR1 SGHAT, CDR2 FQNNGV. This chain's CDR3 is CASPRRDRGLSTEAFF. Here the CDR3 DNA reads TGTGCCAGCCCTCGCCGGGACAGGGGGTTGAGCACTGAAGCTTTCTTT.

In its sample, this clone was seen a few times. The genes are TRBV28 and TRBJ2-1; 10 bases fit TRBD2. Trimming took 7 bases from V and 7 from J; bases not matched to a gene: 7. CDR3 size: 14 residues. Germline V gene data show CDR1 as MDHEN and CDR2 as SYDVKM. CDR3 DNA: TGTGCCAGCATCCGAGCGGGAGGGCGAAATGAGCAGTTCTTC. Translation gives CASIRAGGRNEQFF.

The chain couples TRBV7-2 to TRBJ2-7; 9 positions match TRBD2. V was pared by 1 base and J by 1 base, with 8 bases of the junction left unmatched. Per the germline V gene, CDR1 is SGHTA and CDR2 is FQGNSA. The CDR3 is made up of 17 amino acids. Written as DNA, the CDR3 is TGTGCCAGCAGCTTAGGGGCGGGGGGGAGAGGGTCCTACGAGCAGTACTTC. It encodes CASSLGAGGRGSYEQYF.

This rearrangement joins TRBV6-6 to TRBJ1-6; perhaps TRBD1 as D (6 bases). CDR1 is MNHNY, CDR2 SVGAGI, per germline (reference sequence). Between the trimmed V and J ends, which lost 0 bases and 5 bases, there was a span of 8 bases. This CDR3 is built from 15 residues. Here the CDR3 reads CASSYSGQNNSPLHF. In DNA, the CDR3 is TGTGCCAGCAGTTACTCTGGACAGAATAATTCACCCCTCCACTTT.

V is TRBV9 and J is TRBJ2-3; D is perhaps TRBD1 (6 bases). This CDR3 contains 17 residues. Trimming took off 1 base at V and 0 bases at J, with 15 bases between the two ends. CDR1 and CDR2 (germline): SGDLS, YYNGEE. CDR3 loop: CASSVMNGGGSTDTQYF. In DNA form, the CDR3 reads TGTGCCAGCAGCGTAATGAATGGGGGCGGGAGCACAGATACGCAGTATTTT.

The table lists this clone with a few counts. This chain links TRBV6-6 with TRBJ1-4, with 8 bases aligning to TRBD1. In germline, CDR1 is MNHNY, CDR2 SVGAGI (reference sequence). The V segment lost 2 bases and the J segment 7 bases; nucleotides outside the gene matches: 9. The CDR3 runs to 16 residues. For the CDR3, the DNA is TGTGCCAGCAGTTACGTAGCAGGGGGCTCGTCTGAAAAACTGTTTTTT. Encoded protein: CASSYVAGGSSEKLFF.

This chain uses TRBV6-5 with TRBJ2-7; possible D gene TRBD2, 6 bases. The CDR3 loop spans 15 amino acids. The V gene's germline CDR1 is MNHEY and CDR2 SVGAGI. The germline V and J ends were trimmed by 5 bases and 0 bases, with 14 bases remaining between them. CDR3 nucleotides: TGTGCCAGCAGTCGAACCGGGACTTTCTCCTACGAGCAGTACTTC. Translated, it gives CASSRTGTFSYEQYF.

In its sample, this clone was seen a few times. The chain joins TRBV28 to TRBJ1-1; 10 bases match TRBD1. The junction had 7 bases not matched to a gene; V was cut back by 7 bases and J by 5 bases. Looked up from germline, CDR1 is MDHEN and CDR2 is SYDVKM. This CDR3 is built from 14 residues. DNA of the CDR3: TGTGCCAGCAAACGACAGGGGGCAAGGACTGAAGCTTTCTTT. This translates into CASKRQGARTEAFF. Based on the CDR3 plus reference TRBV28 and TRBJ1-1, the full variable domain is DVKVTQSSRYLVKRTGEKVFLECVQDMDHENMFWYRQDPGLGLRLIYFSYDVKMKEKGDIPEGYSVSREKKERFSLILESASTNQTSMYLCASKRQGARTEAFFGQGTRLTVV.

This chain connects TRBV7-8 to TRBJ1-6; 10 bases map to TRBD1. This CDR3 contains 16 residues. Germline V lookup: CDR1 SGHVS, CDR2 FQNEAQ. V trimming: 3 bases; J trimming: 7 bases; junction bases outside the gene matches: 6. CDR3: CASSFRRDRGNSPLHF. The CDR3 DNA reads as TGTGCCAGCAGCTTTCGCCGGGACAGGGGAAATTCACCCCTCCACTTT.